The text below deals with one T cell receptor (beta chain). Its antigen remains unknown. These data are taken from a study of cytomegalovirus exposure and HLA in healthy donors. Study at large: A prior analysis found 117 million unique TCR beta sequences from 150 million to 200 million T cells. About 83 million unique TCRs from HLA-typed donors made up an early data release. Study-wide results and caveats: The number of N-insertions in an Asian-associated ancestry cluster was reportedly below the roughly 660-donor mean in a later analysis.

PCR employed 60 Vbeta and 13 Jbeta primers. Only in-frame clones appear in the TCRdb table, and some are missing; sequencing was by immunoSEQ multiplex PCR. Its listing shows 95,000 to 150,000 clones. The donors (healthy individuals) were bone marrow donors. This TCR derives from a man between 25 and 39 years old in good health and CMV-seronegative. The specimen was PBMCs.

The CDR3: CASSQAGLAANTGELFF. Written as DNA, the CDR3 is TGCGCCAGCAGCCAAGCTGGACTAGCGGCGAACACCGGGGAGCTGTTTTTT. The chain couples TRBV4-1 to TRBJ2-2; 10 bases agree with TRBD2. The CDR3 has 17 residues. Germline V CDR1 and CDR2: MGHRA, YSYEKL. V lost 1 base to trimming and J lost 0 bases; unmatched junction nucleotides: 2.